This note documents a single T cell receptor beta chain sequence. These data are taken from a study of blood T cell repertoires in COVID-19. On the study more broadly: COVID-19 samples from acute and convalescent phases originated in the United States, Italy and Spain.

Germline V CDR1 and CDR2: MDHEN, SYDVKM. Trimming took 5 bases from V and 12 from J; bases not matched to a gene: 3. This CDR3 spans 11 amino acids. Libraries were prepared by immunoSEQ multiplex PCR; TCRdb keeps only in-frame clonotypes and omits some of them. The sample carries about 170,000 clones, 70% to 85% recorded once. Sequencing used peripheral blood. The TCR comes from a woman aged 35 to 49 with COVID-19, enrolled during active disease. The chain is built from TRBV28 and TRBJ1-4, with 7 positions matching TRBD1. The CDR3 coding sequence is TGTGCCAGCAGTAACAGGGGAGAACTGTTTTTT. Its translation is CASSNRGELFF. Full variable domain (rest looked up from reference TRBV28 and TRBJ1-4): DVKVTQSSRYLVKRTGEKVFLECVQDMDHENMFWYRQDPGLGLRLIYFSYDVKMKEKGDIPEGYSVSREKKERFSLILESASTNQTSMYLCASSNRGELFFGSGTQLSVL.